Detailed here is one T cell receptor beta chain. A much larger clone lies a single base off, so this may be a read error. The data derive from a study of PD-L1 blockade in urothelial cancer. V gave up 5 bases and J gave up 1 base, with 8 bases separating them. The germline gives CDR1 SGHDN, CDR2 FVKESK. The CDR3 totals 13 residues. The method was immunoSEQ multiplex PCR; TCRdb's version includes in-frame clones alone and lacks a portion of them. This sample has about 41,000 clones; approximately 84% occur once, and the top ten carry over 2.5%. Time point of the sample: peripheral blood 6 weeks after treatment start.

The source is a man aged 70 or older with urothelial cancer. Sequenced material: PBMCs, taken around atezolizumab (anti-PD-L1) treatment. The chain recombines TRBV14 with TRBJ1-1; D may be TRBD1 (6 bases). The CDR3 nucleotides are TGTGCCAGCAGCTGGACAGCGAACACTGAAGCTTTCTTT. Translated, it gives CASSWTANTEAFF.